The T cell receptor (beta chain) under discussion was sequenced for a study of T cell responses to AZD1222 COVID-19 vaccine. Study-wide results and limits: Close to half of spike-specific TCRs reportedly recognize unmutated variant regions. It should be noted that donors were predominantly white British and more often female, and clonal diversity was possibly underestimated. Spike as a whole was targeted by vaccine-associated CD4 TCRs, dominant at 160-218 and 743-854. Breadth and depth of Spike-specific TCRs rose after two AZD1222 doses.

Libraries were prepared by immunoSEQ multiplex PCR; TCRdb keeps only in-frame clonotypes and omits some of them. The sample holds over 100,000 clones; 90% are singletons and the top ten take 6% to 7.5%. With respect to this clone: Its antigen is not known.

The CDR3 is 13 residues long. CDR1 and CDR2 (germline): SGHRS, YFSETQ. V gave up 10 bases and J gave up 2 bases, with 14 bases separating them. The chain is built from TRBV5-1 and TRBJ2-3, with a tentative D call TRBD2 (6 bases). The sequences come from peripheral blood, collected on day 0 of AZD1222 vaccination. The clonotype originates from an adult in good health. The CDR3 DNA reads as TGCGCCGCTAGCGAACCAAACACAGATACGCAGTATTTT. This translates into CAASEPNTDTQYF.